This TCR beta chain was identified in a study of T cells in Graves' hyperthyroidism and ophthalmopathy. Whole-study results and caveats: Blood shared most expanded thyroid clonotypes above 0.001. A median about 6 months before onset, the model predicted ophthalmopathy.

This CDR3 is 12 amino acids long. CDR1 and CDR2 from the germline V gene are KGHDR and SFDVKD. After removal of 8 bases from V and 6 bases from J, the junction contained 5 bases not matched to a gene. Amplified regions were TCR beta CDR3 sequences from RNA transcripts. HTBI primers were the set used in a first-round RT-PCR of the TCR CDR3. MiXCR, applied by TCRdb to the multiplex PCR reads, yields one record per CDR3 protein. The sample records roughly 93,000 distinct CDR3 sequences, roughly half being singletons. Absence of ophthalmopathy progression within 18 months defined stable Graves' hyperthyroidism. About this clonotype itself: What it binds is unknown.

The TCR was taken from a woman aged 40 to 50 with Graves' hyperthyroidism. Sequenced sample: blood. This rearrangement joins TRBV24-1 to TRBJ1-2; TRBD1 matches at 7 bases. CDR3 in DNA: TGTGCCACCATGGGACAGACGAATGGCTACACCTTC. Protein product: CATMGQTNGYTF.